These 15 T cell receptor beta chains were all obtained from the same sample, sequenced in a study of T-cell reconstitution after alpha-beta-depleted transplantation in children. Preparation of the TCRbeta library involved a method that used unique molecular identifiers. Via MiXCR, TCRdb re-called the PCR reads, giving one row per CDR3 protein. The table records some 550,000 distinct CDR3 sequences, 23% of them present only once. This material consisted of PBMCs, mostly from graft donor cells, taken 360 days after TCRalphabeta/CD19-depleted stem cell transplant. The source of these receptors is a boy in the first two years of life who had a stem cell transplant for acute myeloid leukemia, so the T cells may come from the graft donor.

This clonotype was seen many times. The rearrangement links TRBV10-2 to TRBJ2-1, with D possibly matching TRBD1 (6 bases). CDR1 is WSHSY and CDR2 is SAAADI in the germline V gene. This CDR3 has 12 amino acids. Trimming shortened V by 2 bases and J by 7 bases, and 6 bases separated the two germline ends. The CDR3 bases are TGCGCCAGCAGTGAGACAGGGAATGAGCAGTTCTTC. Its protein product is CASSETGNEQFF.

The table lists this clonotype with a few counts. This chain uses TRBV12-3 or TRBV12-4 with TRBJ2-7; 7 positions agree with TRBD1. This CDR3 has 14 residues. V shed 6 bases and J 2 bases; nucleotides not matched to a gene: 7. CDR3 loop: CASSSDRSPYEQYV. In nucleotides, the CDR3 is TGTGCCAGCAGCTCGGACAGGTCGCCCTACGAGCAGTACGTC.

This clonotype was detected many times. The chain links TRBV29-1 to TRBJ1-2, with D tentatively TRBD1 (5 bases). V was clipped by 0 bases and J by 7 bases, with 15 bases between them. Germline loops: CDR1 SQVTM, CDR2 ANQGSEA. The CDR3 is 14 residues long. CDR3 in amino acids: CSVEDLGDRPGYTF. The CDR3 DNA reads as TGCAGCGTTGAAGATCTAGGGGACCGTCCTGGCTACACCTTC.

On this clonotype: This could be a read error, since a much larger clone is one nucleotide away. Here the CDR3 omits its conserved ending phenylalanine or tryptophan, so a read error is the likely source. V usage is TRBV6-2 or TRBV6-3 and J usage is TRBJ2-5; no clear D. Per the germline V gene, CDR1 is MNHEY and CDR2 is SVGEGT. Trimming shortened V by 4 bases and J by 5 bases, and 8 bases separated the two germline ends. The CDR3 sequence is 12 residues long. The CDR3 sequence: CASSSAKETQYL. The CDR3 region has the DNA TGTGCCAGCAGTTCCGCGAAGGAGACCCAGTACTTG.

In its sample, this clonotype was seen a few times. The rearrangement joins TRBV7-2 to TRBJ2-1, with D hard to call. The CDR3 has 13 amino acids. The germline V gene encodes CDR1 SGHTA and CDR2 FQGNSA. V was pared by 8 bases and J by 1 base, with 9 bases between. CDR3 residues: CASETWSYNEQFF. DNA for the CDR3: TGTGCCAGCGAGACGTGGTCCTACAATGAGCAGTTCTTC.

This clonotype was seen repeatedly, ten times or more. The rearrangement uses TRBV5-1 and TRBJ1-1, with D perhaps TRBD1 (6 bases). This CDR3 is 14 amino acids long. The germline V and J ends were trimmed by 3 bases and 8 bases, with 17 bases remaining between them. Germline V gene data show CDR1 as SGHRS and CDR2 as YFSETQ. The CDR3 nucleotides read TGCGCCAGCAGCTACTACTACTCCGGGACAGAAGCTTTCTTT. Its protein is CASSYYYSGTEAFF.

This clonotype showed up just a few times. The V and J genes are TRBV6-5 and TRBJ2-1, with TRBD2 matching 8 bases. Per germline, CDR1 MNHEY and CDR2 SVGAGI. Trimming took 7 bases from V and 5 from J; bases not matched to a gene: 7. This CDR3 has 14 amino acids. In DNA form, the CDR3 reads TGTGCCAGCACTCCCGGGACTAGGGACAATGAGCAGTTCTTC. Translated, it gives CASTPGTRDNEQFF.

This clonotype has ten or more counts. This chain joins TRBV5-1 and TRBJ2-4, with 7 bases identical to TRBD1. After removal of 4 bases from V and 0 bases from J, the junction contained 22 bases not matched to a gene. Germline assignment: CDR1 SGHRS and CDR2 YFSETQ. There are 21 residues in the CDR3. CDR3 in DNA: TGCGCCAGCAGCGCTAGCTGGGACAGAAGGGAATTACATCTAGCCAAAAACATTCAGTACTTC. It specifies CASSASWDRRELHLAKNIQYF.

This chain connects TRBV20-1 to TRBJ1-2; tentatively, D is TRBD1 (6 bases). Trimming pared 3 bases from V and 4 bases from J, leaving 15 bases between. Germline V gives CDR1 DFQATT, CDR2 SNEGSKA (reference sequence). The CDR3 extends over 14 amino acids. The CDR3 region is CSASYTGRGYGYTF. For the CDR3, the DNA is TGCAGTGCTAGCTATACAGGGCGCGGCTATGGCTACACCTTC.

This clonotype was observed a few times. The rearrangement joins TRBV20-1 to TRBJ1-5; D is undetermined. Trimming took off 0 bases at V and 5 bases at J, with 8 bases between the two ends. CDR3 length: 13 amino acids. Germline V gene lookup returns CDR1 DFQATT and CDR2 SNEGSKA (reference sequence). CDR3 DNA sequence: TGCAGTGCTAGAGAGGAAAACTATCAGCCCCAGCATTTT. This translates into CSAREENYQPQHF.

The chain uses TRBV28 and TRBJ2-5, with D tentatively TRBD1 (6 bases). V was clipped by 3 bases and J by 2 bases, with 13 bases between them. The CDR3 length is 15 residues. CDR1 MDHEN and CDR2 SYDVKM come from the germline V gene. CDR3 sequence: CASSFRGGAQETQYF. CDR3 coding DNA: TGTGCCAGCAGTTTCCGAGGGGGAGCGCAAGAGACCCAGTACTTC.

This clonotype was seen ten or more times. This chain links TRBV3-1 with TRBJ2-3; TRBD2 agrees at 8 bases. V dropped 4 bases and J dropped 8; count of bases not matched to a gene: 2. This CDR3 comprises 12 residues. In germline, CDR1 is LGHDT, CDR2 YNNKEL (reference sequence). This CDR3 is CASSPLAGTQYF. In DNA form, the CDR3 reads TGTGCCAGCAGCCCTCTAGCGGGTACGCAGTATTTT.

This chain uses TRBV28 with TRBJ1-2; D uncertain. The V and J ends lost 6 bases and 4 bases respectively, with 21 bases between them. Germline values: CDR1 MDHEN, CDR2 SYDVKM. The CDR3 runs to 16 residues. In DNA, the CDR3 is TGTGCCAGCAGGACCGGATTCCGGACTGCTGGCTATGGCTACACCTTC. Protein product: CASRTGFRTAGYGYTF.

This clonotype showed up just a few times. The rearrangement joins TRBV5-5 to TRBJ2-7; D may be TRBD1 (5 bases). Germline V CDR1 and CDR2: SGHKS, YYEKEE (reference sequence). Trimming cost V 2 bases and J 3 bases, with 21 bases left between them. This CDR3 comprises 17 residues. The CDR3: CASSLSRVTGSDYEQYF. The CDR3, as DNA: TGTGCCAGCAGCTTAAGTCGAGTCACAGGATCGGACTACGAGCAGTACTTC.

This clonotype occurred many times. The chain uses TRBV7-8 and TRBJ2-5, with 7 positions matching TRBD1. V lost 6 bases and J lost 2; bases outside the gene matches: 6. Per the germline V gene, CDR1 is SGHVS and CDR2 is FQNEAQ. The CDR3 totals 14 residues. CDR3 coding DNA: TGTGCCAGCAGAAGACAGGGACCTCAAGAGACCCAGTACTTC. Its translation is CASRRQGPQETQYF.